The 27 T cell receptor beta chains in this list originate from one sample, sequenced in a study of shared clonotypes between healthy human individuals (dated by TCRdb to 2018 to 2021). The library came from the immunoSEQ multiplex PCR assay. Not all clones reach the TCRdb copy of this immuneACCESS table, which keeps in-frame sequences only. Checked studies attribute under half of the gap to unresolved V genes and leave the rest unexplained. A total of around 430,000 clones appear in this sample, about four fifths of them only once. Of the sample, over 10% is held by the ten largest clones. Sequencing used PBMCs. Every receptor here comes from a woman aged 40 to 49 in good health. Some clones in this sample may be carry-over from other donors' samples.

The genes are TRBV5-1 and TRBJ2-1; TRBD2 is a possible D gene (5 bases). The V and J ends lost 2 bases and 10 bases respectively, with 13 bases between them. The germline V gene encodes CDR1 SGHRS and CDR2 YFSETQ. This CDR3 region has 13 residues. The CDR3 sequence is CASSFGLAGEQFF. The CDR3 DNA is TGCGCCAGCAGCTTCGGCCTAGCAGGCGAGCAGTTCTTC.

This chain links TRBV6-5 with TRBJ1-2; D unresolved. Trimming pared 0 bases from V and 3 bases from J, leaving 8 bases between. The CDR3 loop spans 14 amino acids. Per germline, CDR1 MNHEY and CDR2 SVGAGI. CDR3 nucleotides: TGTGCCAGCAGTTACTCGTTAGGGCACTATGGCTACACCTTC. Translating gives CASSYSLGHYGYTF.

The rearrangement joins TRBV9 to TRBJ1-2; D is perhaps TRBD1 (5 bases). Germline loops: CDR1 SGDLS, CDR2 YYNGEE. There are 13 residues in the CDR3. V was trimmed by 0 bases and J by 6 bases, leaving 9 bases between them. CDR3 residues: CASSVDDSHGYTF. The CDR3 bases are TGTGCCAGCAGCGTAGACGACAGTCATGGCTACACCTTC.

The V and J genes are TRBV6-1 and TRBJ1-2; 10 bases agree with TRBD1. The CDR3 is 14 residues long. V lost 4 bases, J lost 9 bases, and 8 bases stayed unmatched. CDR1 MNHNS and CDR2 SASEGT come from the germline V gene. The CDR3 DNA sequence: TGTGCCAGCAGTGCCGGGACAGGGGCCGATAGCTACACCTTC. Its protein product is CASSAGTGADSYTF.

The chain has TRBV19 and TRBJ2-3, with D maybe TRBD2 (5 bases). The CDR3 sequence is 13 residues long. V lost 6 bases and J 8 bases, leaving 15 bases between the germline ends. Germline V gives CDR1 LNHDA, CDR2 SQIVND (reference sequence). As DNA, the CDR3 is TGTGCCAGTAGCCCTAAAACGGGGTTTACGCAGTATTTT. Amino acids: CASSPKTGFTQYF.

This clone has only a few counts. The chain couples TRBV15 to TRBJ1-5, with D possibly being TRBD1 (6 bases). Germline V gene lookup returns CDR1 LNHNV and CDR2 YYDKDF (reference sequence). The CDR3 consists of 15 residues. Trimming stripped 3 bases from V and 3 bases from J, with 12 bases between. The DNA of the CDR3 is TGTGCCACCAGCAGGGGAGGGGGGTCCAATCAGCCCCAGCATTTT. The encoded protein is CATSRGGGSNQPQHF. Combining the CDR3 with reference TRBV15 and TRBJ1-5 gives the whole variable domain DAMVIQNPRYQVTQFGKPVTLSCSQTLNHNVMYWYQQKSSQAPKLLFHYYDKDFNNEADTPDNFQSRRPNTSFCFLDIRSPGLGDTAMYLCATSRGGGSNQPQHFGDGTRLSIL.

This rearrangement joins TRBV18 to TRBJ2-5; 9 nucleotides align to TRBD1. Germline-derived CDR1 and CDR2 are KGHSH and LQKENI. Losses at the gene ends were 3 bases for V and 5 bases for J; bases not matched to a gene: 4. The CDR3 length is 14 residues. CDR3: CASSPGTGTETQYF. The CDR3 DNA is TGTGCCAGCTCACCCGGGACAGGGACGGAGACCCAGTACTTC.

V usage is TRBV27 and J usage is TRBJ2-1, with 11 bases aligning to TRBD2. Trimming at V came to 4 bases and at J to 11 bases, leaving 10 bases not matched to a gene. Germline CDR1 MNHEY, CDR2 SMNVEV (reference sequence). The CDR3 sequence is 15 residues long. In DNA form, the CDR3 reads TGTGCCAGCAGTTCGACTAGCGGGACCCTTTTTAAGCAGTTCTTC. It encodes CASSSTSGTLFKQFF.

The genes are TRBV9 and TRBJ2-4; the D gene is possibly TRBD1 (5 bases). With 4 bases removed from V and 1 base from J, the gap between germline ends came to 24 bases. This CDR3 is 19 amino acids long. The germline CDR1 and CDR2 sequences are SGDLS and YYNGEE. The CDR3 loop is CASSPLVGSRGDAKNIQYF. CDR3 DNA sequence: TGTGCCAGCAGCCCCCTTGTTGGTAGTAGGGGCGACGCCAAAAACATTCAGTACTTC.

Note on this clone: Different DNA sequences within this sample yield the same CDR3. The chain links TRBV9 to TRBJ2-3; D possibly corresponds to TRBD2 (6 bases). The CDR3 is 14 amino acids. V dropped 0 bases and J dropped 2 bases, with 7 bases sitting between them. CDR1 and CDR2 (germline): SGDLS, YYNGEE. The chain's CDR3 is CASSVGGVTDTQYF. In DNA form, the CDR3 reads TGTGCCAGCAGCGTAGGCGGGGTCACAGATACGCAGTATTTT.

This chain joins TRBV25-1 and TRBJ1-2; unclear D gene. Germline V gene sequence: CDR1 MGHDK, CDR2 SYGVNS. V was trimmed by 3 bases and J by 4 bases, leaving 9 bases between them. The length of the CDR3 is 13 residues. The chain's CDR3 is CASSEGRAYGYTF. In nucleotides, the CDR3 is TGTGCCAGCAGTGAGGGAAGGGCCTATGGCTACACCTTC.

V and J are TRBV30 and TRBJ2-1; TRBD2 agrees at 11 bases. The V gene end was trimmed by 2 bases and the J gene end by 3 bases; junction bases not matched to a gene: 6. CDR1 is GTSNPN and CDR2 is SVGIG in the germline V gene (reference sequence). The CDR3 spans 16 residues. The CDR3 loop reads CAWSRIAGGGYNEQFF. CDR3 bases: TGTGCCTGGAGTCGGATAGCGGGAGGGGGCTACAATGAGCAGTTCTTC.

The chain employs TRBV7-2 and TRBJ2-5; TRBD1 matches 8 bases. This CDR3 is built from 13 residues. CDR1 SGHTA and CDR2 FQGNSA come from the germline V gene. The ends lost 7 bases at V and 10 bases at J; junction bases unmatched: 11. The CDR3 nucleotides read TGTGCCAGCACGGTAGCAGGGGGCGGGATCCAGTACTTC. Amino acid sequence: CASTVAGGGIQYF. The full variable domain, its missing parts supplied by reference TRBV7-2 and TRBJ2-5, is GAGVSQSPSNKVTEKGKDVELRCDPISGHTALYWYRQSLGQGLEFLIYFQGNSAPDKSGLPSDRFSAERTGGSVSTLTIQRTQQEDSAVYLCASTVAGGGIQYFGPGTRLLVL.

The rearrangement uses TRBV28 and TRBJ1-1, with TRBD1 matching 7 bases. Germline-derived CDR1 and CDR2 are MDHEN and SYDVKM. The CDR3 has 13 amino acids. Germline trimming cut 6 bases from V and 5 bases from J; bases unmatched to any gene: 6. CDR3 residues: CASRDRVRTEAFF. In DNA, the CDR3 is TGTGCCAGCAGAGACAGGGTTCGGACTGAAGCTTTCTTT. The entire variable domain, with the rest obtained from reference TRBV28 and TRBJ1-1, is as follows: DVKVTQSSRYLVKRTGEKVFLECVQDMDHENMFWYRQDPGLGLRLIYFSYDVKMKEKGDIPEGYSVSREKKERFSLILESASTNQTSMYLCASRDRVRTEAFFGQGTRLTVV.

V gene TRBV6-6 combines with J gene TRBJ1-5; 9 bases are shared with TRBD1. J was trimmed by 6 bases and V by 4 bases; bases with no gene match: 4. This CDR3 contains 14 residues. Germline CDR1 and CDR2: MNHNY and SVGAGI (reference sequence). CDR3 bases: TGTGCCAGCAGTTGGGACAGGGTAATTCAGCCCCAGCATTTT. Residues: CASSWDRVIQPQHF.

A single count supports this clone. The CDR3 region has the DNA TGTGCCAGCAGAGTCGGGACAGCTAACTATGGCTACACCTTC. Amino acids: CASRVGTANYGYTF. The V and J genes are TRBV6-1 and TRBJ1-2, with 7 nucleotides matching TRBD1. This CDR3 has 14 residues. The germline V gene has CDR1 MNHNS and CDR2 SASEGT. V gave up 6 bases and J gave up 0 bases; unmatched junction bases: 4.

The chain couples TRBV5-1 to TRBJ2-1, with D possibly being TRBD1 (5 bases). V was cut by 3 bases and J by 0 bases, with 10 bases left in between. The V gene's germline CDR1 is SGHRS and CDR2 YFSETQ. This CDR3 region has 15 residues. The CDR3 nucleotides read TGCGCCAGCAGCTATGACAGCTACTCCTACAATGAGCAGTTCTTC. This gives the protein CASSYDSYSYNEQFF.

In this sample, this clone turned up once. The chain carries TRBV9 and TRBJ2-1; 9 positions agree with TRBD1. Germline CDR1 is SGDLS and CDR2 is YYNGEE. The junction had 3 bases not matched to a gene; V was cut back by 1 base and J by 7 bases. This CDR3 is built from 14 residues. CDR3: CASSVLGQGNEQFF. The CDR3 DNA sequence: TGTGCCAGCAGCGTACTGGGACAGGGAAATGAGCAGTTCTTC.

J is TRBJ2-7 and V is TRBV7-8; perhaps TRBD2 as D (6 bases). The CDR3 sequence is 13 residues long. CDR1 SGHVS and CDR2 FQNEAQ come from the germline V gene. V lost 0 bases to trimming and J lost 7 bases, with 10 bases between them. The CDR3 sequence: CASSLAWEAEQYF. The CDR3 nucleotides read TGTGCCAGCAGCTTAGCGTGGGAGGCAGAGCAGTACTTC.

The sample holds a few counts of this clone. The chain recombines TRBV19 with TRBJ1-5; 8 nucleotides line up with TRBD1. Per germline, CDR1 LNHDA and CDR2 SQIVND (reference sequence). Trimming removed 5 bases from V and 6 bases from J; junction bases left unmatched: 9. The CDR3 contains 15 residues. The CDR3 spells CASSPTGGFGQPQHF. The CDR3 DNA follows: TGTGCCAGTAGTCCAACAGGGGGGTTTGGTCAGCCCCAGCATTTT.

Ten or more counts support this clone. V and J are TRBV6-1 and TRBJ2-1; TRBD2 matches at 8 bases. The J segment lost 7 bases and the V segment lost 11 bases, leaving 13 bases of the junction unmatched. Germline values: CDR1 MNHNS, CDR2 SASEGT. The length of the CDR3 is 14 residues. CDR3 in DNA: TGTGCCGGGGGGGGAGCGGGAGAAGTTAATGAGCAGTTCTTC. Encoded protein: CAGGGAGEVNEQFF.

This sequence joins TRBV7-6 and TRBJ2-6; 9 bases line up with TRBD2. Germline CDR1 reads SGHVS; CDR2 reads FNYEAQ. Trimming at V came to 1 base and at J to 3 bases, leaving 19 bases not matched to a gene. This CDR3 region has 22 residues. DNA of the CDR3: TGTGCCAGCAGCTTAGATCGGGGTCATGGCGGGAGGGCCGTAAGTGGGGCCAACGTCCTGACTTTC. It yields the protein CASSLDRGHGGRAVSGANVLTF.

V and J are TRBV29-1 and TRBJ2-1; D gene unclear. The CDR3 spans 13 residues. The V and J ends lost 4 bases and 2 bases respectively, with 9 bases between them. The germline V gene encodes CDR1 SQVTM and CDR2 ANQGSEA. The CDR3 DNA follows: TGCAGCGTTGCGGCTGCAGCCTACAATGAGCAGTTCTTC. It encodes CSVAAAAYNEQFF.

CDR3 bases: TGTGCCAGCAGTGAATTGTCGGGGGAACCCACAGATACGCAGTATTTT. It encodes CASSELSGEPTDTQYF. V is TRBV25-1 and J is TRBJ2-3; maybe TRBD2 (6 bases). The CDR3 contains 16 residues. V was trimmed by 1 base and J by 2 bases, leaving 13 bases between them. The germline V gene encodes CDR1 MGHDK and CDR2 SYGVNS.

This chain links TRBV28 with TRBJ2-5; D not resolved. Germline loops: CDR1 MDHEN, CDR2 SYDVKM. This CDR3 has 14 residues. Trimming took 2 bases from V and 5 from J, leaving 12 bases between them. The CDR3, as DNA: TGTGCCAGCAGTTTAATCGGGTCTCGGGAGACCCAGTACTTC. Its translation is CASSLIGSRETQYF.

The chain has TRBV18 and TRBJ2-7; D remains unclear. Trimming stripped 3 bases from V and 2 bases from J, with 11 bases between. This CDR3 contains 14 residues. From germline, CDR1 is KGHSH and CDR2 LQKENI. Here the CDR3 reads CASSPLERTYEQYF. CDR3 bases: TGTGCCAGCTCACCTCTTGAGCGTACCTACGAGCAGTACTTC.

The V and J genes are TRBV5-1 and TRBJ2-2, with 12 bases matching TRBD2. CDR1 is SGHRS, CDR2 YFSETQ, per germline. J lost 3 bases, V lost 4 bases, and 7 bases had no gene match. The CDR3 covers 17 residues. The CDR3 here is CASSLGLAGPDTGELFF. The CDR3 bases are TGCGCCAGCAGCCTCGGACTAGCGGGACCGGACACCGGGGAGCTGTTTTTT.